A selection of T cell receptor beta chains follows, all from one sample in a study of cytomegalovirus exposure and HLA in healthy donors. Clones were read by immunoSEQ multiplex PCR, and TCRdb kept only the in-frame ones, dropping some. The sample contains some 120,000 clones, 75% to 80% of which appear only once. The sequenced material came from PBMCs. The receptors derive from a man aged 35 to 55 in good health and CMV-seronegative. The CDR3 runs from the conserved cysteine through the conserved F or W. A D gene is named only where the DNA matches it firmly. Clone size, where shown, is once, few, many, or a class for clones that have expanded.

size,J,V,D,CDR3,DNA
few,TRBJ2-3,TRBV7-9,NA,CSSSLPPTPRTDTQYF,TGTTCCAGCAGCTTACCCCCCACCCCCAGGACAGATACGCAGTATTTT
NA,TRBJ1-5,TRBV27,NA,CASSLGASNQPQHF,TGTGCCAGCAGTTTAGGTGCGAGCAATCAGCCCCAGCATTTT
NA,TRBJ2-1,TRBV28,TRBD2,CASSSPTSGGHNEQFF,TGTGCCAGCAGTTCTCCGACTAGCGGGGGCCACAATGAGCAGTTCTTC
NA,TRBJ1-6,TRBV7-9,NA,CSSSPRGGTNNSPLHF,TGTTCCAGCAGCCCTCGGGGGGGAACAAATAATTCACCCCTCCACTTT
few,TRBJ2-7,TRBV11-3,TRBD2,CASSEGLAGTEQYF,TGTGCCAGCAGCGAGGGACTAGCGGGAACCGAGCAGTACTTC
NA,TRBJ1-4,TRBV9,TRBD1,CASSPQPGQVNEKLFF,TGTGCCAGCAGCCCCCAGCCCGGACAGGTTAATGAAAAACTGTTTTTT
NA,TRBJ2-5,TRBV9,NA,CASSASVRQETQYF,TGTGCCAGCAGCGCATCGGTAAGACAAGAGACCCAGTACTTC
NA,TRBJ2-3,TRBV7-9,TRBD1,CSSSLGTGTTDTQYF,TGTTCCAGCAGTCTTGGGACAGGGACCACAGATACGCAGTATTTT
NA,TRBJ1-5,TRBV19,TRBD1,CASSLDQRQGKGNQPQHF,TGTGCCAGTAGTTTAGACCAGAGACAGGGTAAGGGGAATCAGCCCCAGCATTTT
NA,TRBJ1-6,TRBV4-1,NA,CASSQGEGVYNSPLHF,TGCGCCAGCAGCCAAGGGGAGGGCGTTTATAATTCACCCCTCCACTTT
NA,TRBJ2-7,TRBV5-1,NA,CASSGDTAVPEQYF,TGCGCCAGCAGCGGGGACACTGCCGTCCCCGAGCAGTACTTC
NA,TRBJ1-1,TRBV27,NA,CASSFLTGNTEAFF,TGTGCCAGCAGTTTCTTAACAGGTAACACTGAAGCTTTCTTT
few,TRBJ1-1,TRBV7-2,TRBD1,CASSFGTENTEAFF,TGTGCCAGCAGCTTCGGGACAGAGAACACTGAAGCTTTCTTT
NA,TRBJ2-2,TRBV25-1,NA,CASSEARGFAGELFF,TGTGCCAGCAGTGAGGCACGAGGGTTCGCCGGGGAGCTGTTTTTT
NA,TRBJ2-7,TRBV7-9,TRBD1,CAITGTGGGEQYF,TGTGCCATCACCGGGACAGGGGGTGGCGAGCAGTACTTC
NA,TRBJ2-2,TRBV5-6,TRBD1,CASSFGTGGPGELFF,TGTGCCAGCAGCTTCGGGACAGGGGGGCCCGGGGAGCTGTTTTTT
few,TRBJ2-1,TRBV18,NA,CASSPLGGGENEQFF,TGTGCCAGCTCACCCCTCGGGGGAGGCGAAAATGAGCAGTTCTTC
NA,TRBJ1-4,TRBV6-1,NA,CASTINEKLFF,TGTGCCAGCACAATTAATGAAAAACTGTTTTTT
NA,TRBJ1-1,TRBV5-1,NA,CASSLTGQGVVTEAFF,TGCGCCAGCAGCCTGACGGGACAAGGGGTTGTCACTGAAGCTTTCTTT
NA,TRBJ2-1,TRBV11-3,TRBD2,CASSSTGGSYNEQFF,TGTGCCAGCAGCTCAACGGGGGGCTCCTACAATGAGCAGTTCTTC
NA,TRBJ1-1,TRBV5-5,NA,CASSPLTTEAFF,TGTGCCAGCAGCCCACTTACCACCGAAGCTTTCTTT
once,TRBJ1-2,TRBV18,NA,CASSPILEDGYTF,TGTGCCAGCTCCCCCATCCTGGAGGATGGCTACACCTTC
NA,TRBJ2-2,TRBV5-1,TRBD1,CASSSSTLGQGAGELFF,TGCGCCAGCAGCTCCAGTACCCTGGGACAGGGCGCCGGGGAGCTGTTTTTT
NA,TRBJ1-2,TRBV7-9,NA,CASSLDSYGYTF,TGTGCCAGCAGCTTAGACAGCTATGGCTACACCTTC
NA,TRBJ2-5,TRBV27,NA,CASSSLRGRLETQYF,TGTGCCAGCAGCTCTCTGCGGGGTCGGCTAGAGACCCAGTACTTC
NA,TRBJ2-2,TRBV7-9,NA,CASSLGHINTGELFF,TGTGCCAGCAGCTTAGGGCACATCAACACCGGGGAGCTGTTTTTT
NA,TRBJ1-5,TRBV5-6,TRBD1,CASSSSRDRDNQPQHF,TGTGCCAGCAGCTCGTCCCGGGACAGGGACAATCAGCCCCAGCATTTT
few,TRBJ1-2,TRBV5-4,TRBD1,CASWDRENYGYTF,TGTGCCAGTTGGGACAGGGAGAACTATGGCTACACCTTC
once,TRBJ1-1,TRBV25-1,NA,CASSVAGARTEAFF,TGTGCCAGCAGTGTTGCAGGGGCGAGGACTGAAGCTTTCTTT
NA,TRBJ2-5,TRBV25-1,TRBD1,CATSRQGGTQETQYF,TGTGCCACCTCCCGACAGGGGGGAACCCAAGAGACCCAGTACTTC
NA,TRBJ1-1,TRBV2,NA,CASTGRGNTEAFF,TGTGCCAGCACCGGACGGGGTAACACTGAAGCTTTCTTT
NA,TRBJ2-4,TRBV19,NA,CASSIGSTGGGDIQYF,TGTGCCAGTAGTATAGGCTCTACAGGGGGGGGAGACATTCAGTACTTC
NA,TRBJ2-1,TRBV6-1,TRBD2,CASSEDSGGADEQFF,TGTGCCAGCAGTGAAGATAGCGGGGGGGCCGATGAGCAGTTCTTC
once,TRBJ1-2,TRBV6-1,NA,CASSVWGGEGYTF,TGTGCCAGCAGTGTCTGGGGGGGGGAGGGCTACACCTTC
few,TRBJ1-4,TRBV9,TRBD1,CASRTRDRVLCTNEKLFF,TGTGCCAGCAGGACCCGGGACAGGGTATTGTGTACTAATGAAAAACTGTTTTTT
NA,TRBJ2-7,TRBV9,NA,CASSVEAGNTYEQYF,TGTGCCAGCAGCGTAGAGGCAGGGAACACCTACGAGCAGTACTTC
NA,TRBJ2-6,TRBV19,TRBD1,CASSARPGQASFSGANVLTF,TGTGCCAGTTCGGCGCGCCCGGGACAGGCCTCATTCTCTGGGGCCAACGTCCTGACTTTC
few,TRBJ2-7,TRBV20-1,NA,CSARSSYEQYF,TGCAGTGCTAGATCGTCCTACGAGCAGTACTTC
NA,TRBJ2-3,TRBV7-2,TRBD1,CASSLRTGITDTQYF,TGTGCCAGCAGCTTAAGGACAGGGATCACAGATACGCAGTATTTT
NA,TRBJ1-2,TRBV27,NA,CASSLGSNYGYTF,TGTGCCAGCAGTTTAGGTAGTAACTATGGCTACACCTTC
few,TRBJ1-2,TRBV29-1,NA,CSVDPEQGYTF,TGCAGCGTCGACCCGGAGCAGGGCTACACCTTC
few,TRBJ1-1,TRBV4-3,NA,CASSQEVGGRGTEAFF,TGCGCCAGCAGCCAAGAGGTCGGGGGGCGGGGCACTGAAGCTTTCTTT
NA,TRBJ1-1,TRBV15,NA,CATREPANTEAFF,TGTGCCACCCGGGAACCGGCGAACACTGAAGCTTTCTTT
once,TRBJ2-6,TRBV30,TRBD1,CAWSRDRATSGANVLTF,TGTGCCTGGAGTCGGGACAGGGCGACCTCTGGGGCCAACGTCCTGACTTTC
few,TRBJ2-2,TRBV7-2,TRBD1,CASRGQGLTGELFF,TGTGCCTCGCGGGGACAGGGTCTCACCGGGGAGCTGTTTTTT